Given below is one T cell receptor (beta chain) in context. Its antigen is still unknown. TCRB transcripts that were expressed got sequenced, as all of the isolated RNA had been reverse transcribed. TCRdb's table, derived via immunoSEQ multiplex PCR, lists solely in-frame clones and lacks some. The sample lists hundreds of thousands of clones, around an eighth occurring once. The sample belongs to a study of beta chain features in type 1 diabetes. Study background: Sorted cells, about 99 million in number, were examined across all samples. General study results and limits: A greater similarity of naive, central memory and Treg TCRB repertoires was seen among patients than among healthy donors. Moderate but significant shortening of TCRB CDR3s was recorded in all four CD4+ subsets from Type 1 diabetes patients. Sequencing of cDNA might inflate the share of cells that strongly express TCR.

Via the markers CD45RO/CCR7/CD25/CD127/CD95/CD27, stem cell-like memory, regulatory, central memory and naive CD4+ cells were sorted. V shed 4 bases, J shed 6 bases, and the junction held 12 bases outside the gene matches. The CDR3 consists of 16 residues. Germline V lookup: CDR1 SGHNT, CDR2 YYREEE (reference sequence). The clonotype comes from a man younger than 35 with type 1 diabetes. Sequenced sample: naive CD4+ T cells from blood. The J gene is TRBJ2-2, the V gene TRBV5-4; 7 positions match TRBD1. CDR3 amino acids: CASSGKGGQGAGELFF. The DNA of the CDR3 is TGTGCCAGCAGCGGAAAAGGGGGTCAGGGGGCCGGGGAGCTGTTTTTT. Complete variable domain (other parts from reference TRBV5-4 and TRBJ2-2): ETGVTQSPTHLIKTRGQQVTLRCSSQSGHNTVSWYQQALGQGPQFIFQYYREEENGRGNFPPRFSGLQFPNYSSELNVNALELDDSALYLCASSGKGGQGAGELFFGEGSRLTVL.